The rows below give T cell receptor beta chains drawn from one sample of a study of T-cell reconstitution after alpha-beta-depleted transplantation in children. TCRdb passed the PCR reads through MiXCR, listing each CDR3 protein once. The repertoire has over 550,000 distinct CDR3 sequences, over 9.5% of them found once; the top ten carry roughly 4%. Sequences were derived from PBMCs from the stem cell graft donor, sampled from the stem cell graft. These receptors were collected from a human donor who donated a stem cell graft to a child with acute myeloid leukemia. Both conserved end residues are part of each CDR3. Fields, in order: V gene, D gene, J gene, CDR3 length, clone size, CDR3 DNA, CDR3 protein. The D gene is left open where the match is weak. Some rows have no size entry. The others give once, few or many, or a class for an expanded clone.

TRBV24-1	TRBD1	TRBJ2-2	16	few	TGTGCCACCAGTGGCGGACAGGGCGCGAACACCGGGGAGCTGTTTTTT	CATSGGQGANTGELFF
TRBV7-3	TRBD1	TRBJ1-1	13	.	TGTGCCAGCAGCCTGGACAGGGGGGCTGAAGCTTTCTTT	CASSLDRGAEAFF
TRBV28	.	TRBJ2-1	14	few	TGTGCCAGTAGATATTTCCGCCCCTACAATGAGCAGTTCTTC	CASRYFRPYNEQFF
TRBV29-1	TRBD2	TRBJ2-7	13	many	TGCAGCACCTCCGGGACTAGCGGGAGGAAGCAGTACTTC	CSTSGTSGRKQYF
TRBV28	TRBD2	TRBJ2-3	15	.	TGTGCCAGCAGTTCGTTTCTAGCGGAGTCCGGATGGCAGTATTTT	CASSSFLAESGWQYF
TRBV18	.	TRBJ2-7	16	many	TGTGCCAGCTCACCATCTCTACCGGGAGCGAGGGACGAGCAGTACTTC	CASSPSLPGARDEQYF
TRBV11-2	.	TRBJ1-5	14	few	TGTGCCAGCAGCTTAAGATCACAGAATCAGCCCCAGCATTTT	CASSLRSQNQPQHF
TRBV20-1	.	TRBJ1-1	12	few	TGCAGTGCACGAACCCTTTACCCTGAAGCTTTCTTT	CSARTLYPEAFF
TRBV24-1	TRBD1	TRBJ1-2	15	.	TGTGCCACCAGTGGGAGGGGACAGGGTTTAAATGGCTACACCTTC	CATSGRGQGLNGYTF
TRBV7-2	.	TRBJ1-1	17	.	TGTGCCAGCAGTCAAATGGCACAGGCAGGGGCGAACACTGAAGCTTTCTTT	CASSQMAQAGANTEAFF
TRBV3-1	.	TRBJ1-1	16	many	TGTGCCAGCAGCCAAGATCAAATAAGGGGGAACACTGAAGCTTTCTTT	CASSQDQIRGNTEAFF
TRBV11-2	.	TRBJ2-3	16	.	TGTGCCAGCAGCTTAGGAGGCGGAAAGGGCGGAGATACGCAGTATTTT	CASSLGGGKGGDTQYF
TRBV2	TRBD1	TRBJ1-5	15	.	TGTGCCAGCAGCCAACAGGGGTATCGCAATCAGCCCCAGCATTTT	CASSQQGYRNQPQHF
TRBV6-2/TRBV6-3	TRBD2	TRBJ2-1	20	many	TGTGCCAGCAGTTACTCGAGTGGGAGACTAGCGGGACGGATGTACAATGAGCAGTTCTTC	CASSYSSGRLAGRMYNEQFF
TRBV11-2	TRBD2	TRBJ2-5	16	.	TGTGCCAGCAACCCTACGGGCGGGAGGTACCAAGAGACCCAGTACTTC	CASNPTGGRYQETQYF
TRBV5-1	.	TRBJ2-7	15	many	TGCGCCAGCAGCTTGGCGTTTGGACAGACCTACGAGCAGTACTTC	CASSLAFGQTYEQYF
TRBV5-1	TRBD1	TRBJ2-3	14	many	TGCGCCAGCAGCCAGGGACAGGGCACAGATACGCAGTATTTT	CASSQGQGTDTQYF
TRBV20-1	.	TRBJ2-5	14	many	TGCAGTGCAATCGACCAGGCGCATCAAGAGACCCAGTACTTC	CSAIDQAHQETQYF
TRBV6-5	.	TRBJ2-5	15	.	TGTGCCAGCAGCCACCGAGGGCACCAGCAAGAGACCCAGTACTTC	CASSHRGHQQETQYF
TRBV13	TRBD2	TRBJ2-5	16	few	TGTGCCAGCAGCGCTGGGACTAGCGGAGGTCCGGAGACCCAGTACTTC	CASSAGTSGGPETQYF
TRBV30	.	TRBJ2-2	15	.	TGTGCCTGGAGTGGAGGCGCTGGGAACACCGGGGAGCTGTTTTTT	CAWSGGAGNTGELFF
TRBV29-1	.	TRBJ2-7	12	few	TGCAGCGTGGCAGGAGACTCCTACGAGCAGTACTTC	CSVAGDSYEQYF
TRBV4-3	.	TRBJ2-7	15	many	TGCGCCAGCAGCCAAACCTTGGACACTGTCGTCGAGCAGTACTTC	CASSQTLDTVVEQYF
TRBV4-2	TRBD2	TRBJ2-7	18	many	TGTGCCAGCAGCCAAGATCGGTTATTAGCGGGGATTCCCTACGAGCAGTACTTC	CASSQDRLLAGIPYEQYF
TRBV6-1	TRBD1	TRBJ2-1	15	.	TGTGCCAGCAGTGCGTCGGGACAGGGGAGGAATGAGCAGTTCTTC	CASSASGQGRNEQFF
TRBV9	TRBD1	TRBJ2-7	13	many	TGTGCCAGCAGCCGGGACAGCTACTACGAGCAGTACTTC	CASSRDSYYEQYF
TRBV4-3	TRBD2	TRBJ2-2	20	.	TGCGCCAGCAGCCAAGGACCCGGACTAGCGGGAGGGCGGAACACCGGGGAGCTGTTTTTT	CASSQGPGLAGGRNTGELFF
TRBV28	TRBD2	TRBJ2-2	16	.	TGTGCCAGCAGTTTCTTAGCGGGAGGAATAGGCGGGGAGCTGTTTTTT	CASSFLAGGIGGELFF
TRBV20-1	.	TRBJ2-7	15	.	TGCAGTGCTAGAGTGGCGCAGGGTCTCGGCCACGAGCAGTACTTC	CSARVAQGLGHEQYF
TRBV20-1	.	TRBJ2-7	12	few	TGCAGTGCACGCCCGCAGGGCGCCGAGCAGTACTTC	CSARPQGAEQYF
TRBV29-1	TRBD1	TRBJ1-1	13	few	TGCAGCGTTGAATTAAAAGGGGGCGGTGAAGCTTTCTTT	CSVELKGGGEAFF
TRBV6-1	.	TRBJ1-5	15	.	TGTGCCAGCAGTGTATTCGGGCAGGTTAATCAGCCCCAGCATTTT	CASSVFGQVNQPQHF